This T cell receptor beta chain was identified in a study of T cells in Graves' hyperthyroidism and ophthalmopathy. Regarding the study as a whole: Peripheral blood also featured most of the thyroid clonotypes expanded above 0.001.

RNA transcripts were the template for amplifying TCR beta CDR3 regions. The TCR CDR3 first-round RT-PCR relied on the HTBI primer set. Using its own MiXCR run on the multiplex PCR reads, TCRdb lists one record per CDR3 protein. The sample comprises about 720,000 distinct CDR3 sequences, 16% of which are singletons, and under 9.5% rests with the top ten. V was pared by 2 bases and J by 4 bases, with 4 bases of the junction left unmatched. The CDR3 has 15 residues. From germline, CDR1 is MNHNS and CDR2 SASEGT. This clonotype has a count of ten or more. Its antigen remains unknown. The origin of this receptor is a man between 18 and 35 years old with Graves' hyperthyroidism. Sequencing was carried out using blood. The V and J genes are TRBV6-1 and TRBJ1-5; 8 bases align to TRBD1. The CDR3 region is CASSENTGGNQPQHF. The CDR3 coding sequence is TGTGCCAGCAGTGAAAACACAGGGGGGAATCAGCCCCAGCATTTT.